Shown below are 25 T cell receptor beta chains from a single sample sequenced in a study of T cells in Graves' hyperthyroidism and ophthalmopathy. Using RNA transcripts as the source, TCR beta CDR3 regions were amplified. HTBI primers drove first-round RT-PCR of the TCR CDR3. TCRdb redid the calling of the multiplex PCR reads with MiXCR, one entry per CDR3 protein. In the table there are a few hundred thousand distinct CDR3 sequences, approximately 15% of which are singletons. Sample: blood. These receptors originate from a woman in her 40s with Graves' ophthalmopathy.

This clonotype has a single count. With a much larger clone just one base away, this may be a read error. The J gene is TRBJ2-2, the V gene TRBV12-3 or TRBV12-4, with D tentatively TRBD2 (5 bases). This CDR3 comprises 14 residues. In DNA, the CDR3 is TGTGCCAGCATTCCTGGTGGTTACACCGGGAAGCTGTTTTTT. It yields the protein CASIPGGYTGKLFF.

The table lists this clonotype with a few counts. V and J are TRBV27 and TRBJ1-5; D possibly corresponds to TRBD1 (6 bases). CDR3 length: 17 amino acids. V was cut by 4 bases and J by 0 bases, with 16 bases left in between. Germline values: CDR1 MNHEY, CDR2 SMNVEV (reference sequence). The CDR3 coding sequence is TGTGCCAGCAGTTCCCAGGGGTGGGGCTATAGCAATCAGCCCCAGCATTTT. Amino acids: CASSSQGWGYSNQPQHF.

This clonotype was counted ten times or more. The V call is TRBV7-9, the J call TRBJ1-1, with 10 positions matching TRBD1. The CDR3 is 17 residues long. Germline CDR1 SEHNR, CDR2 FQNEAQ (reference sequence). V dropped 5 bases and J dropped 7; count of bases not matched to a gene: 16. CDR3 DNA sequence: TGTGCCAGCAGCCGCTACCAGACAGGGGGCGTTCGGGGTGAAGCTTTCTTT. It translates to CASSRYQTGGVRGEAFF.

In this sample, this clonotype turned up many times. V gene TRBV5-8 combines with J gene TRBJ2-1; 8 bases fit TRBD2. The germline gives CDR1 SGHTS, CDR2 YDEGEE. There are 16 residues in the CDR3. J was trimmed by 3 bases and V by 0 bases; bases with no gene match: 5. The CDR3 DNA is TGTGCCAGCAGCTTGGCGCCGGGACTAGACTACAATGAGCAGTTCTTC. This gives the protein CASSLAPGLDYNEQFF.

This clonotype occurred many times. The rearrangement uses TRBV6-1 and TRBJ1-1; D is unresolved. This CDR3 is built from 15 residues. Germline values: CDR1 MNHNS, CDR2 SASEGT. The ends were cut back, 4 bases at V and 1 base at J, with 13 bases in the middle. This CDR3 is CASSASVEANTEAFF. CDR3 DNA: TGTGCCAGCAGTGCGTCCGTAGAGGCGAACACTGAAGCTTTCTTT.

Comment on this clonotype: A read error is possible here, since a much larger clone lies one base away. The chain couples TRBV5-1 to TRBJ1-1, with D perhaps TRBD1 (5 bases). The CDR3 loop spans 12 amino acids. CDR1 and CDR2 from the germline V gene are SGHRS and YFSETQ. The CDR3 sequence is CASRLEGVEAFF. The CDR3 DNA reads as TGCGCCAGCCGCTTGGAAGGGGTCGAAGCTTTCTTT.

The J gene is TRBJ2-5, the V gene TRBV6-1; 7 bases match TRBD1. CDR1 MNHNS and CDR2 SASEGT come from the germline V gene. The CDR3 extends over 16 amino acids. The V and J ends lost 7 bases and 1 base, in that order; junction bases with no gene match: 12. The CDR3: CASTWRQGRIQETQYF. The DNA for the CDR3 is TGTGCCAGCACTTGGAGACAGGGTCGGATCCAAGAGACCCAGTACTTC.

The table lists this clonotype with many counts. J is TRBJ2-7 and V is TRBV5-1; D is ambiguous. The germline V and J ends were trimmed by 0 bases and 9 bases, with 10 bases remaining between them. CDR1 and CDR2 from the germline V gene are SGHRS and YFSETQ. There are 12 residues in the CDR3. CDR3 region: CASSLDSARQYF. CDR3 coding DNA: TGCGCCAGCAGCTTGGATTCCGCGAGGCAGTACTTC.

The chain employs TRBV19 and TRBJ1-5, with D hard to call. Germline lookup yields CDR1 LNHDA and CDR2 SQIVND (reference sequence). The V end was cut by 1 base, the J end by 5 bases, with 9 bases between. The CDR3 is 14 residues long. CDR3 coding DNA: TGTGCCAGTAGTATAGCCTCGCCCTATCAGCCCCAGCATTTT. Translated: CASSIASPYQPQHF.

This clonotype was detected a few times. The CDR3 ends on some other residue instead of the conserved phenylalanine or tryptophan, so this is likely a read error. This rearrangement joins TRBV7-2 to TRBJ1-6; D might be TRBD1 (5 bases). Trimming removed 1 base at V and 8 bases at J, with 9 bases between. Germline V lookup: CDR1 SGHTA, CDR2 FQGNSA. The CDR3 contains 14 residues. The CDR3 protein is CASSLGGGHSPLHS. For the CDR3, the DNA is TGTGCCAGCAGCTTAGGGGGCGGGCATTCACCCCTCCACTCT.

This sequence joins TRBV10-3 and TRBJ2-1, with no clear D. With 0 bases removed from V and 9 bases from J, the gap between germline ends came to 12 bases. Looked up from germline, CDR1 is ENHRY and CDR2 is SYGVKD. This CDR3 contains 14 residues. CDR3 residues: CAISESFGVLEQFF. The DNA for the CDR3 is TGTGCCATCAGTGAGTCGTTTGGAGTTCTTGAGCAGTTCTTC.

This clonotype was picked up many times. V and J are TRBV12-3 or TRBV12-4 and TRBJ2-1, with 14 bases matching TRBD2. The CDR3 totals 16 residues. V lost 4 bases to trimming and J lost 9 bases; unmatched junction nucleotides: 8. The CDR3 spells CASSSRGLAGVGEQFF. CDR3 DNA: TGTGCCAGCAGTTCTAGGGGACTAGCGGGGGTAGGTGAGCAGTTCTTC.

A few counts support this clonotype. V usage is TRBV10-3 and J usage is TRBJ1-1; 7 bases match TRBD1. In germline, CDR1 is ENHRY, CDR2 SYGVKD. The length of the CDR3 is 11 residues. Germline trimming cut 11 bases from V and 8 bases from J; bases unmatched to any gene: 8. Here the CDR3 DNA reads TGTGCCTCCAGGGGGGAGAGAGAAGCTTTCTTT. This encodes CASRGEREAFF.

This clonotype occurred a few times. V usage is TRBV4-2 and J usage is TRBJ2-7, with 14 bases that match TRBD2. The CDR3 sequence is 15 residues long. V lost 4 bases and J lost 7; bases outside the gene matches: 6. Per germline, CDR1 LGHNA and CDR2 YNFKEQ. This chain's CDR3 is CASSLGTSGSGEQYF. For the CDR3, the DNA is TGTGCCAGCAGCCTTGGGACTAGCGGGAGTGGGGAGCAGTACTTC.

This chain joins TRBV7-6 and TRBJ2-2, with 7 bases identical to TRBD2. J was trimmed by 7 bases and V by 6 bases; bases with no gene match: 14. There are 16 residues in the CDR3. Looked up from germline, CDR1 is SGHVS and CDR2 is FNYEAQ. The CDR3, as DNA: TGTGCCAGCAGTATCAGGTTGGCGGGAGACAGCGGGGAGCTGTTTTTT. It translates to CASSIRLAGDSGELFF.

This clonotype was found a few times. This chain connects TRBV7-2 to TRBJ1-5; 7 bases align to TRBD1. Trimming cost V 4 bases and J 4 bases; bases outside gene matches: 4. CDR1 and CDR2 (germline): SGHTA, FQGNSA. The CDR3 is made up of 14 amino acids. CDR3 DNA sequence: TGTGCCAGCAGCTCACCGACAGGGAATCAGCCCCAGCATTTT. Its translation: CASSSPTGNQPQHF.

The J gene is TRBJ2-5, the V gene TRBV24-1; 9 nucleotides agree with TRBD2. The junction had 2 bases not matched to a gene; V was cut back by 3 bases and J by 1 base. Germline assignment: CDR1 KGHDR and CDR2 SFDVKD. The CDR3 covers 15 residues. CDR3 sequence reads: CATSDKTSGQETQYF. For the CDR3, the DNA is TGTGCCACCAGTGATAAGACTAGCGGCCAAGAGACCCAGTACTTC.

The J gene is TRBJ1-4, the V gene TRBV5-5; D is ambiguous. Trimming took 4 bases from V and 6 from J, leaving 16 bases between them. The CDR3 covers 15 residues. The V gene's germline CDR1 is SGHKS and CDR2 YYEKEE (reference sequence). CDR3 amino acids: CASSPTGEIDEKLFF. CDR3 sequence (DNA): TGTGCCAGCAGCCCAACCGGGGAGATTGATGAAAAACTGTTTTTT.

This clonotype has ten or more counts. The chain carries TRBV20-1 and TRBJ2-2, with 12 bases that match TRBD1. The CDR3 consists of 18 residues. CDR1 and CDR2 (germline): DFQATT, SNEGSKA (reference sequence). V lost 6 bases to trimming and J lost 2 bases; unmatched junction nucleotides: 13. The chain's CDR3 is CSARSGTGGPYNTGELFF. The CDR3 DNA reads as TGCAGTGCAAGAAGCGGGACAGGGGGCCCTTACAACACCGGGGAGCTGTTTTTT.

V is TRBV19 and J is TRBJ2-1, with a weak D call TRBD1 (5 bases). Deletions cut 3 bases from V and 5 bases from J, with 8 bases between. Germline CDR1 and CDR2: LNHDA and SQIVND (reference sequence). The CDR3 sequence is 13 residues long. The CDR3 here is CASSIVRDNEQFF. The CDR3 DNA follows: TGTGCCAGTAGTATCGTCAGGGACAATGAGCAGTTCTTC.

As regards this clonotype: Its ends do not fully match the called genes, so a read error is possible. The rearrangement joins TRBV10-3 to TRBJ1-5, with D unclear. Germline CDR1 reads ENHRY; CDR2 reads SYGVKD. This CDR3 is 12 amino acids long. The CDR3 reads CAVSNSNQPQHF. The CDR3 coding sequence is TGTGCCGTCAGTAATAGCAATCAGCCCCAGCATTTT.

This clonotype was detected many times. This rearrangement joins TRBV28 to TRBJ1-2; 11 bases align to TRBD1. The CDR3 spans 16 residues. With V trimmed by 5 bases and J by 4 bases, 9 bases remained unmatched. Germline values: CDR1 MDHEN, CDR2 SYDVKM. Here the CDR3 DNA reads TGTGCCAGCAGTCTCGGGACAGGGGGAGCAGTCTATGGCTACACCTTC. Protein product: CASSLGTGGAVYGYTF.

Ten or more counts support this clonotype. This chain connects TRBV5-1 to TRBJ2-7; D remains unclear. V lost 4 bases to trimming and J lost 5 bases, with 10 bases between them. Germline CDR1 and CDR2: SGHRS and YFSETQ. There are 12 residues in the CDR3. The CDR3 nucleotides are TGCGCCAGCAGCAGGTCAGCTAACGAGCAGTACTTC. Encoded protein: CASSRSANEQYF.

This clonotype was counted at least ten times. This chain uses TRBV5-1 with TRBJ2-1, with 12 bases matching TRBD2. The CDR3 spans 16 residues. J lost 8 bases, V lost 4 bases, and 10 bases had no gene match. Germline values: CDR1 SGHRS, CDR2 YFSETQ. The CDR3 here is CASSPRLAGVGDEQFF. The CDR3 bases are TGCGCCAGCAGCCCGCGACTAGCGGGAGTCGGGGATGAGCAGTTCTTC.

This chain joins TRBV5-1 and TRBJ1-1; D ambiguous. The CDR3 sequence is 13 residues long. Germline V gives CDR1 SGHRS, CDR2 YFSETQ. Trimming shortened V by 7 bases and J by 10 bases, and 20 bases separated the two germline ends. CDR3 bases: TGCGCCAGCGGGGTGACCCGACCCGCGGGAGCTTTCTTT. Protein: CASGVTRPAGAFF.